The clone carrying this TCR beta chain has more than one count but fewer than ten. Antigen: not known. The data belong to a study of CD8 T cells in ankylosing spondylitis. Whole-study findings and limits: Seemingly distinctive of ankylosing spondylitis blood was a TCR beta motif formed by eight highly homologous variants. As reported, disease-linked clones showed significant enrichment in matched ankylosing spondylitis synovial fluid.

Quantitative 5'-RACE with molecular barcodes generated TCR beta libraries. In TCRdb, the 5' RACE reads were re-called with MiXCR into one record per CDR3 protein. The table lists fewer than 500,000 distinct CDR3 sequences, approximately 20% of them singletons. Germline V gene sequence: CDR1 SGHVS, CDR2 FQNEAQ. The V end lost 1 base, the J end lost 9 bases, and 9 bases lay between the germline ends. The CDR3 extends over 13 amino acids. The chain is built from TRBV7-8 and TRBJ2-2, with no clear D. Sequenced: blood, either unsorted or a sorted T cell fraction (not recorded which). The sequence derives from a male donor with ankylosing spondylitis. The CDR3 loop is CASSLVPGRELFF. CDR3 coding DNA: TGTGCCAGCAGCTTAGTTCCCGGCCGGGAGCTGTTTTTT.